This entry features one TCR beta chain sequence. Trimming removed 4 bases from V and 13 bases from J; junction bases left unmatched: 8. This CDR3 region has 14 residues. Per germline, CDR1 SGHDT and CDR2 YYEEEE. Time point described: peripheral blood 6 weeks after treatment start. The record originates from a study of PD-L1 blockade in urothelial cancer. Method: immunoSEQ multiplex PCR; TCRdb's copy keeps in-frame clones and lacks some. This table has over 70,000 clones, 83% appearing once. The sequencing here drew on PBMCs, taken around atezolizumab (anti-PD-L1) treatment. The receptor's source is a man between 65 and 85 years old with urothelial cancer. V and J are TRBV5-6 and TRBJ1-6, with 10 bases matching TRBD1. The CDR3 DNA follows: TGTGCCAGCAGCACCGGGACAGGGGTTAGTCCCCTCCACTTT. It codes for CASSTGTGVSPLHF.